A selection of T cell receptor beta chains follows, all from one sample in a study of control samples from healthy donors and cancer patients. Profiled with immunoSEQ multiplex PCR; TCRdb holds only in-frame clones, not every one. Among about 82,000 clones listed, about 94% were seen once. Material for sequencing was blood. The receptors here all came from a woman under 30 in good health. The CDR3 runs from the conserved cysteine through the conserved F or W. The D gene is left open where the match is weak. Not all rows give a size; the values are once, few, many and, for expanded clones, a class.

TRBJ1-2 TRBD1 . TRBV19 CASKRDRVSYGYTF TGTGCCAGTAAGAGGGACAGGGTTTCCTATGGCTACACCTTC
TRBJ1-1 TRBD1 once TRBV10-3 CAISESDRPRAEAFF TGTGCCATCAGTGAGTCGGACAGGCCTAGGGCTGAAGCTTTCTTT
TRBJ1-1 . . TRBV7-3 CASSLQENTEAFF TGTGCCAGCAGCTTACAGGAGAACACTGAAGCTTTCTTT
TRBJ2-6 . . TRBV4-2 CASSQSRTNVLTF TGTGCCAGCAGCCAATCCAGGACCAACGTCCTGACTTTC
TRBJ1-2 TRBD1 . TRBV15 CATTPDRGAGKSYTF TGTGCCACCACCCCAGACAGGGGAGCTGGTAAGAGCTACACCTTC
TRBJ2-3 . . TRBV12-2 CASRFLGNTDTQYF TGTGCAAGTCGCTTCCTGGGTAACACAGATACGCAGTATTTT
TRBJ1-4 . . TRBV4-1 CASSQDVTVPNEKLFF TGCGCCAGCAGCCAAGATGTAACAGTACCTAATGAAAAACTGTTTTTT
TRBJ2-2 . . TRBV6-1 CASSVRPGLSTGELFF TGTGCCAGCAGTGTACGGCCGGGACTGTCGACCGGGGAGCTGTTTTTT
TRBJ2-7 . . TRBV5-8 CASSSTTYEQYF TGTGCCAGCAGCTCCACTACCTACGAGCAGTACTTC
TRBJ1-1 . . TRBV11-2 CASSPRGRGGNTEAFF TGTGCCAGCAGCCCGCGCGGAAGGGGGGGGAACACTGAAGCTTTCTTT
TRBJ2-7 . . TRBV28 CASGTRPGYEQYF TGTGCCAGCGGGACACGCCCCGGCTACGAGCAGTACTTC
TRBJ1-5 TRBD1 . TRBV12-3/TRBV12-4 CASSHRGEQPQHF TGTGCCAGCAGTCACAGGGGTGAGCAGCCCCAGCATTTT
TRBJ2-7 . . TRBV27 CASSLSGYEQYF TGTGCCAGCAGTTTATCGGGTTACGAGCAGTACTTC
TRBJ2-2 . . TRBV9 CASSVGHTGELFF TGTGCCAGCAGCGTAGGGCACACCGGGGAGCTGTTTTTT
TRBJ2-7 . . TRBV27 CATSPRSPITSEQYF TGTGCCACCTCCCCGAGGTCCCCTATTACCAGCGAGCAGTACTTC
TRBJ1-1 TRBD1 . TRBV27 CASSLDRGAEAFF TGTGCCAGCAGTTTGGACAGGGGCGCTGAAGCTTTCTTT
TRBJ2-7 . . TRBV6-5 CASSQEDGTYEQYF TGTGCCAGCAGTCAGGAAGACGGCACCTACGAGCAGTACTTC
TRBJ1-5 TRBD1 . TRBV27 CASSARDRANQPQHF TGTGCCAGCAGCGCCCGGGACAGAGCTAATCAGCCCCAGCATTTT
TRBJ2-7 TRBD2 . TRBV5-5 CASSQTSGSYEQYF TGTGCCAGCAGCCAAACTAGCGGGAGCTACGAGCAGTACTTC
TRBJ1-1 . . TRBV5-1 CASSWGDANTEAFF TGCGCCAGCAGCTGGGGTGACGCGAACACTGAAGCTTTCTTT
TRBJ1-1 . . TRBV7-8 CASSLVGGNTEAFF TGTGCCAGCAGCTTAGTTGGGGGGAACACTGAAGCTTTCTTT
TRBJ2-7 . . TRBV3-1/TRBV3-2 CASSGGGSEQYF TGTGCCAGCAGCGGAGGTGGGTCCGAGCAGTACTTC
TRBJ1-5 . . TRBV15 CATSRKGEGYYSNQPQHF TGTGCCACCAGCAGAAAGGGGGAGGGGTACTATAGCAATCAGCCCCAGCATTTT
TRBJ2-2 . . TRBV2 CASSDRGTGELFF TGTGCCAGCAGTGATAGGGGCACCGGGGAGCTGTTTTTT